This T cell receptor (beta chain) was recorded in a study of CXCR3-negative and CXCR3-positive naive CD8 T cells. The overall study: Some 150 million TRB reads were obtained in total, which works out to about 1.5 +/- 0.3 million per library.

Points from the study as a whole: Similar TRBV-TRBJ usage was seen in naive cells (both CXCR3-negative and CXCR3-positive), but memory cells differed. Cryopreservation partially lowered CXCR3 expression, so most assays used fresh PBMCs. Naive cells that were CXCR3-positive had more hydrophobic TRB CDR3s (compared with CXCR3-negative naive cells).

Comments on this clonotype: Its antigen is unidentified.

Looked up from germline, CDR1 is SEHNR and CDR2 is FQNEAQ (reference sequence). The CDR3 has 12 amino acids. UMI-labeled TRB cDNA libraries were prepared by 5' RACE. TCRdb re-called the 5' RACE reads; every CDR3 protein appears as one record, without DNA. This sample contains more than 80,000 distinct CDR3 sequences. The receptor comes from a human donor in good health. Some clones in this sample may be carry-over from other donors' samples. The rearrangement uses TRBV7-9 and TRBJ1-5. What was sequenced was naive CXCR3+ CD8+ T cells from blood. Indicated subset: CD45RO-CCR7+CD27+CD95- naive CD8+ T cells expressing CXCR3 (TNR3+). The CDR3 reads CASSQSGPPQHF.